These 14 T cell receptor beta chains share one sample of origin, sequenced in a study of vaccination effects on CD4 cells after COVID-19. The repertoire was sequenced with immunoSEQ multiplex PCR; TCRdb's copy has only in-frame clones and lacks some. The data show approximately 30,000 clones, roughly 80% seen once. Peptide-pool stimulation followed by sequencing identified expanded antigen-specific CD4+ clonotypes in the ViraFEST assay. Following an approximately 9-day culture, CD4+ T cells were purified. Participants each got two BNT162b2 or mRNA-1273 vaccine doses. These TCRs are of unknown antigen specificity. This specimen consisted of CD4+ T cells from PBMCs cultured with HCoV-NL63 spike peptides, obtained after COVID-19 vaccination. The receptors here all came from a human donor who received a COVID-19 vaccine.

A few counts support this clone. The chain links TRBV7-2 to TRBJ2-1; perhaps TRBD1 as D (5 bases). The CDR3 contains 15 residues. Germline assignment: CDR1 SGHTA and CDR2 FQGNSA. Trimming left V 8 bases short and J 3 bases short, with 17 bases between. CDR3 residues: CASYILGRGYNEQFF. As DNA, the CDR3 is TGTGCCAGCTACATCCTAGGAAGGGGCTACAATGAGCAGTTCTTC.

J is TRBJ1-2 and V is TRBV5-4, with no clear D. The CDR3 covers 14 residues. Germline CDR1 and CDR2: SGHNT and YYREEE (reference sequence). Trimming stripped 3 bases from V and 3 bases from J, with 12 bases between. The CDR3 DNA follows: TGTGCCAGCAGCTCAAAGGACGGATACTATGGCTACACCTTC. It codes for CASSSKDGYYGYTF.

V and J are TRBV2 and TRBJ2-2; 7 bases fit TRBD1. The CDR3 runs to 14 residues. CDR1 is SNHLY, CDR2 FYNNEI, per germline. The ends lost 3 bases at V and 6 bases at J; junction bases unmatched: 4. DNA for the CDR3: TGTGCCAGCAGTGAGACAGGGATCTCCGGGGAGCTGTTTTTT. This sequence encodes CASSETGISGELFF.

The chain uses TRBV2 and TRBJ2-2, with 7 bases that match TRBD1. The germline V gene has CDR1 SNHLY and CDR2 FYNNEI. The CDR3 contains 16 residues. The ends lost 8 bases at V and 0 bases at J; junction bases unmatched: 9. The CDR3 region has the DNA TGTGCCAGCTACCGGGACAGACGAGCGAACACCGGGGAGCTGTTTTTT. This sequence encodes CASYRDRRANTGELFF.

The chain links TRBV19 to TRBJ1-4; TRBD1 aligns across 9 bases. The length of the CDR3 is 20 residues. J was trimmed by 0 bases and V by 3 bases; bases with no gene match: 14. Germline V gene sequence: CDR1 LNHDA, CDR2 SQIVND (reference sequence). CDR3 nucleotides: TGTGCCAGTAGTATTCTGTACAGGGGGCGCGGAGGTGCAACTAATGAAAAACTGTTTTTT. Translated: CASSILYRGRGGATNEKLFF.

The chain is built from TRBV11-2 and TRBJ1-2; no definite D call. There are 16 residues in the CDR3. CDR1 and CDR2 (germline): SGHAT, FQNNGV. With 4 bases removed from V and 4 bases from J, the gap between germline ends came to 19 bases. The chain's CDR3 is CASSSVRTRILYGYTF. CDR3 sequence (DNA): TGTGCCAGCAGCTCCGTTCGGACTCGGATCCTCTATGGCTACACCTTC.

The V and J genes are TRBV7-9 and TRBJ1-3; no clear D gene. Germline CDR1 reads SEHNR; CDR2 reads FQNEAQ (reference sequence). Trimming removed 5 bases at V and 0 bases at J, with 17 bases between. This CDR3 region has 17 residues. CDR3: CASSPVGGPTSGNTIYF. The CDR3 nucleotides read TGTGCCAGCAGCCCGGTCGGAGGGCCTACCTCTGGAAACACCATATATTTT.

The CDR3 coding sequence is TGTGCCAGCAGCGCACAGACAGGGTTTAACCAAGAGACCCAGTACTTC. The encoded protein is CASSAQTGFNQETQYF. V and J are TRBV9 and TRBJ2-5; 7 bases map to TRBD1. The CDR3 spans 16 residues. CDR1 is SGDLS, CDR2 YYNGEE, per germline. Unmatched junction bases numbered 8, after V lost 3 bases and J lost 0 bases.

The V call is TRBV5-4, the J call TRBJ1-6; 8 bases agree with TRBD1. This CDR3 has 14 amino acids. The V segment lost 2 bases and the J segment 9 bases; nucleotides outside the gene matches: 4. Germline V gene data show CDR1 as SGHNT and CDR2 as YYREEE (reference sequence). This chain's CDR3 is CASSFPGQVSPLHF. The CDR3 coding sequence is TGTGCCAGCAGCTTTCCGGGACAGGTTTCACCCCTCCACTTT.

This clone was found once. DNA of the CDR3: TGCGCCAGCAGCTTGGTTCCGGGAATGAGCACCGGGGAGCTGTTTTTT. Amino acid sequence: CASSLVPGMSTGELFF. The chain carries TRBV5-1 and TRBJ2-2; perhaps TRBD2 as D (5 bases). Germline V lookup: CDR1 SGHRS, CDR2 YFSETQ. V lost 0 bases and J 4 bases, leaving 13 bases between the germline ends. This CDR3 contains 16 residues.

V is TRBV10-1 and J is TRBJ2-2; the match to TRBD2 covers 11 bases. Trimming cost V 3 bases and J 1 base; bases outside gene matches: 4. The CDR3 contains 17 residues. Germline V CDR1 and CDR2: WNHNN, SYGVQD (reference sequence). The CDR3 spells CASSDPGLAGNTGELFF. The DNA for the CDR3 is TGCGCCAGCAGTGACCCCGGACTAGCGGGGAACACCGGGGAGCTGTTTTTT.

CDR3 sequence (DNA): TGTGCCATCAGTGAGACCTGGACAGGAACCGCTGAAGCTTTCTTT. This gives the protein CAISETWTGTAEAFF. The chain uses TRBV10-3 and TRBJ1-1; the match to TRBD1 covers 7 bases. Germline V gene sequence: CDR1 ENHRY, CDR2 SYGVKD. The CDR3 covers 15 residues. The V and J ends lost 2 bases and 6 bases, in that order; junction bases with no gene match: 9.

The rearrangement links TRBV5-1 to TRBJ2-3, with TRBD2 identical over 13 bases. The CDR3 has 17 residues. Germline loops: CDR1 SGHRS, CDR2 YFSETQ. V lost 3 bases, J lost 4 bases, and 8 bases stayed unmatched. The CDR3 nucleotides read TGCGCCAGCAGCTCCTCGACTAGCGGGGGGTGGGCAGATACGCAGTATTTT. It codes for CASSSSTSGGWADTQYF.

V is TRBV10-3 and J is TRBJ2-1; no firm D call. The V end lost 4 bases, the J end lost 7 bases, and 14 bases lay between the germline ends. The CDR3 runs 14 residues. Germline V gene lookup returns CDR1 ENHRY and CDR2 SYGVKD. The CDR3 loop is CAISALYLSNEQFF. The CDR3 DNA sequence: TGTGCCATCAGTGCGCTATATCTGAGTAATGAGCAGTTCTTC.